The 4 T cell receptor beta chains listed next were all sequenced from one sample in a study of CD8 T cells in ankylosing spondylitis. Overall study results and limits: Ankylosing spondylitis blood appeared to carry a characteristic TCR beta motif of roughly eight highly homologous variants.

These TCRs are of unknown antigen specificity. MiXCR, run by TCRdb on the 5' RACE reads, gives a single entry per CDR3 protein. Among about 540,000 distinct CDR3 sequences, 9.5% to 15% were seen once, and the ten largest hold nearly 7%. The sequencing sample was made of blood, either unsorted or a sorted T cell fraction (not recorded which). The receptors derive from a male donor with ankylosing spondylitis.

V is TRBV20-1 and J is TRBJ2-7, with 14 positions matching TRBD2. The junction had 4 bases not matched to a gene; V was cut back by 3 bases and J by 3 bases. Germline lookup yields CDR1 DFQATT and CDR2 SNEGSKA (reference sequence). The CDR3 loop spans 15 amino acids. DNA for the CDR3: TGCAGTGCTAGGGACGGGACTAGCGGGAGCTACGAGCAGTACTTC. Its translation is CSARDGTSGSYEQYF.

Only a few counts were recorded for this clonotype. The chain joins TRBV14 to TRBJ2-3; no clear D. This CDR3 comprises 15 residues. V was cut by 2 bases and J by 1 base, with 10 bases left in between. Germline-derived CDR1 and CDR2 are SGHDN and FVKESK. CDR3 bases: TGTGCCAGCAGCCAACTTTTGAGAGGCACAGATACGCAGTATTTT. Protein product: CASSQLLRGTDTQYF.

Only a few counts were recorded for this clonotype. The chain joins TRBV27 to TRBJ1-5; D is undetermined. This CDR3 region has 13 residues. V was trimmed by 2 bases and J by 5 bases, leaving 7 bases between them. Per the germline V gene, CDR1 is MNHEY and CDR2 is SMNVEV (reference sequence). The CDR3 DNA is TGTGCCAGCAGTTTAGGGTTATATCAGCCCCAGCATTTT. Encoded protein: CASSLGLYQPQHF.

The chain carries TRBV24-1 and TRBJ2-1, with 16 bases identical to TRBD2. Trimming removed 4 bases from V and 4 bases from J; junction bases left unmatched: 9. CDR3 size: 19 residues. The germline V gene has CDR1 KGHDR and CDR2 SFDVKD. The CDR3 sequence: CATSDTGTSGRGGYNEQFF. CDR3 coding DNA: TGTGCCACCAGTGACACCGGGACTAGCGGGAGGGGTGGGTACAATGAGCAGTTCTTC.